A selection of T cell receptor beta chains follows, all from one sample in a study of blood T cell repertoires in COVID-19. The data were produced by immunoSEQ multiplex PCR, yet TCRdb's version contains in-frame clones alone and is incomplete. The data show about 400,000 clones, more than 75% seen once. The specimen sequenced was PBMCs or T cells enriched from blood (not recorded which). The receptors derive from a man aged 35 to 55 in a cohort exposed to, infected with or recovered from COVID-19 (not recorded which). Each CDR3 is given with its conserved first and last residue. The D gene is left open where the match is weak. The size of a clone is reported for some rows only, either as once, few or many, or as a class for expanded clones.

v_call	cdr3_length	clone_size	j_call	d_call	cdr3_aa	cdr3_nt
TRBV5-1	14	NA	TRBJ2-5	NA	CASSKDSTGETQYF	TGCGCCAGCAGCAAGGACTCCACTGGGGAGACCCAGTACTTC
TRBV7-2	14	NA	TRBJ2-7	NA	CASSSQGSSYEQYF	TGTGCCAGCAGCTCACAGGGATCCTCCTACGAGCAGTACTTC
TRBV30	13	NA	TRBJ1-1	NA	CAWSRTGFTEAFF	TGTGCCTGGAGTAGAACAGGTTTCACTGAAGCTTTCTTT
TRBV7-8	15	NA	TRBJ1-3	NA	CASSLDRQSGNTIYF	TGTGCCAGCAGCTTAGACAGGCAGTCTGGAAACACCATATATTTT
TRBV27	17	NA	TRBJ2-2	NA	CASSPSLGVAGTGELFF	TGTGCCAGCAGTCCCAGCCTTGGGGTAGCAGGGACCGGGGAGCTGTTTTTT
TRBV19	14	NA	TRBJ2-3	NA	CASRRSANTDTQYF	TGTGCCAGTAGGCGGAGCGCAAACACAGATACGCAGTATTTT
TRBV30	15	NA	TRBJ2-5	TRBD2	CAWSASGRSRETQYF	TGTGCCTGGAGCGCTAGCGGGAGGTCCAGGGAGACCCAGTACTTC
TRBV27	13	once	TRBJ2-7	NA	CASSQAPFYEQYF	TGTGCCAGCTCCCAGGCGCCCTTCTACGAGCAGTACTTC
TRBV11-2	15	NA	TRBJ2-7	TRBD2	CASSLVGGTSYEQYF	TGTGCCAGCAGCTTAGTGGGGGGGACGTCCTACGAGCAGTACTTC
TRBV9	16	NA	TRBJ2-3	TRBD1	CASSELRGQVTDTQYF	TGTGCCAGCAGCGAACTCAGGGGGCAAGTGACAGATACGCAGTATTTT
TRBV5-1	16	NA	TRBJ1-6	TRBD1	CASRGRTGKDNSPLHF	TGCGCCAGCAGGGGTCGGACAGGGAAAGATAATTCACCCCTCCACTTT
TRBV6-6	15	once	TRBJ2-1	TRBD2	CASRELAGGPNEQFF	TGTGCCAGCAGGGAACTAGCGGGAGGGCCTAATGAGCAGTTCTTC
TRBV28	16	NA	TRBJ1-1	TRBD1	CASLMAGTGGGLTAFF	TGTGCCAGCTTAATGGCCGGGACAGGGGGCGGACTGACAGCTTTCTTT
TRBV6-5	15	NA	TRBJ2-3	TRBD2	CASSSGGRPTDTQYF	TGTGCCAGCAGTTCCGGGGGGAGGCCCACAGATACGCAGTATTTT
TRBV9	15	NA	TRBJ2-3	NA	CASSAEGGTTDTQYF	TGTGCCAGCAGCGCCGAGGGCGGGACCACAGATACGCAGTATTTT
TRBV5-1	14	NA	TRBJ1-1	NA	CASSASIPNTEAFF	TGCGCCAGCAGCGCGTCCATTCCGAACACTGAAGCTTTCTTT
TRBV11-3	14	NA	TRBJ2-2	TRBD2	CASSSAGGTGELFF	TGTGCCAGCAGCTCCGCGGGAGGAACCGGGGAGCTGTTTTTT